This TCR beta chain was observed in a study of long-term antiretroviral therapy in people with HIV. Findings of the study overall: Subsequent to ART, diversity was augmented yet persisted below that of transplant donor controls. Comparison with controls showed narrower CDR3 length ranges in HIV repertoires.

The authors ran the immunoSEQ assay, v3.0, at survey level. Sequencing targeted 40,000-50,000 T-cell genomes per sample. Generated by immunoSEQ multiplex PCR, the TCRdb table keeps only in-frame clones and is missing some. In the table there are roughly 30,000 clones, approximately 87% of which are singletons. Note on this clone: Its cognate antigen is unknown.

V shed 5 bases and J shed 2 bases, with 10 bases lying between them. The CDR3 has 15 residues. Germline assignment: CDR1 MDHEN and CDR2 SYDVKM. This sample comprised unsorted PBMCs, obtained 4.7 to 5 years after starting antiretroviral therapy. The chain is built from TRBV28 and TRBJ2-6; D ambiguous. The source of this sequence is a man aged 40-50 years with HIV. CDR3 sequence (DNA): TGTGCCAGCAGTCATGGGGTTACTGGGGCCAACGTCCTGACTTTC. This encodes CASSHGVTGANVLTF. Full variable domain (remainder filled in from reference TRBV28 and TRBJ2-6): DVKVTQSSRYLVKRTGEKVFLECVQDMDHENMFWYRQDPGLGLRLIYFSYDVKMKEKGDIPEGYSVSREKKERFSLILESASTNQTSMYLCASSHGVTGANVLTFGAGSRLTVL.